A single sample gave rise to the 26 T cell receptor beta chains below, sequenced in a study of cytomegalovirus exposure and HLA in healthy donors. Sequenced by immunoSEQ multiplex PCR; TCRdb stores in-frame clones only, minus some. Of 150,000 to 200,000 clones listed, approximately 87% are singletons. Sequencing was carried out using PBMCs. These receptors all stem from a woman in her 30s in good health and CMV-seronegative.

The CDR3 reads CASSPISGGDNQPQHF. The CDR3, as DNA: TGTGCCAGCAGTCCGATCTCAGGGGGTGACAATCAGCCCCAGCATTTT. The gene calls are TRBV27 and TRBJ1-5; 7 nucleotides line up with TRBD1. V lost 5 bases to trimming and J lost 3 bases; unmatched junction nucleotides: 10. Germline lookup yields CDR1 MNHEY and CDR2 SMNVEV (reference sequence). CDR3 size: 16 residues.

This clone appeared a single time. V usage is TRBV5-6 and J usage is TRBJ2-1; 8 bases align to TRBD1. CDR3 length equals 14 residues. The V gene end was trimmed by 4 bases and the J gene end by 5 bases; junction bases not matched to a gene: 5. Germline assignment: CDR1 SGHDT and CDR2 YYEEEE. This CDR3 is CASSPRDRNNEQFF. The DNA for the CDR3 is TGTGCCAGCAGCCCCAGGGACAGGAACAATGAGCAGTTCTTC.

This sequence joins TRBV18 and TRBJ2-7; TRBD2 matches at 9 bases. V was clipped by 3 bases and J by 6 bases; unmatched bases: 6. CDR1 is KGHSH, CDR2 LQKENI, per germline. The CDR3 contains 14 residues. CDR3 region: CASSPLGTSREQYF. The CDR3 DNA follows: TGTGCCAGCTCACCCCTCGGGACTAGCCGCGAGCAGTACTTC.

The V and J genes are TRBV19 and TRBJ2-1; 12 nucleotides match TRBD2. This CDR3 contains 15 residues. CDR1 LNHDA and CDR2 SQIVND come from the germline V gene (reference sequence). V trimming: 7 bases; J trimming: 7 bases; junction bases outside the gene matches: 8. CDR3 protein: CASNPSGGARNEQFF. The CDR3 DNA sequence: TGTGCCAGTAATCCTAGCGGGGGGGCAAGAAATGAGCAGTTCTTC.

Only a few counts were recorded for this clone. The V gene is TRBV18, the J gene TRBJ2-7; 7 bases align to TRBD1. CDR3 length equals 14 residues. V was clipped by 3 bases and J by 5 bases; unmatched bases: 7. The germline CDR1 and CDR2 sequences are KGHSH and LQKENI. DNA of the CDR3: TGTGCCAGCTCACCTCTGACAGGGCCCCACGAGCAGTACTTC. The encoded protein is CASSPLTGPHEQYF.

This clone has more than one count but fewer than ten. The chain carries TRBV15 and TRBJ1-2, with 7 bases aligning to TRBD1. CDR1 and CDR2 (germline): LNHNV, YYDKDF (reference sequence). With 1 base clipped from V and 6 bases from J, the junction kept 5 bases outside the gene matches. The CDR3 sequence is 14 residues long. The CDR3 loop is CATSRVGQVDGYTF. The CDR3, as DNA: TGTGCCACCAGCAGAGTAGGACAGGTTGATGGCTACACCTTC.

The V gene is TRBV5-1, the J gene TRBJ2-4, with 7 bases that match TRBD1. The CDR3 consists of 17 residues. V was pared by 0 bases and J by 0 bases, with 6 bases of the junction left unmatched. Germline loops: CDR1 SGHRS, CDR2 YFSETQ. The CDR3 is CASSLGGTDLAKNIQYF. The CDR3 coding sequence is TGCGCCAGCAGCTTGGGGGGGACAGACTTAGCCAAAAACATTCAGTACTTC.

This clone was seen only once. In DNA form, the CDR3 reads TGTGCCAGTACCCCGGGACTGTATGGCTACACCTTC. It specifies CASTPGLYGYTF. The rearrangement uses TRBV19 and TRBJ1-2; D is perhaps TRBD1 (5 bases). Trimming cost V 7 bases and J 5 bases, with 11 bases left between them. The CDR3 is made up of 12 amino acids. Germline V gene lookup returns CDR1 LNHDA and CDR2 SQIVND (reference sequence).

V gene TRBV6-1 combines with J gene TRBJ1-1; D not certain. Looked up from germline, CDR1 is MNHNS and CDR2 is SASEGT. The CDR3 consists of 13 residues. Trimming shortened V by 2 bases and J by 2 bases, and 6 bases separated the two germline ends. Here the CDR3 DNA reads TGTGCCAGCAGTGAACCGGGTAACACTGAAGCTTTCTTT. Its protein product is CASSEPGNTEAFF.

The rearrangement links TRBV2 to TRBJ2-5; 10 positions match TRBD1. V gave up 11 bases and J gave up 3 bases; unmatched junction bases: 3. CDR1 and CDR2 from the germline V gene are SNHLY and FYNNEI. The CDR3 loop spans 12 amino acids. CDR3 coding DNA: TGTGCCGTCGGACAGGGGGAAGAGACCCAGTACTTC. Translated: CAVGQGEETQYF.

The chain is built from TRBV7-9 and TRBJ2-7; TRBD1 matches 8 bases. V shed 5 bases and J 5 bases; nucleotides not matched to a gene: 11. The CDR3 runs 15 residues. Germline CDR1 SEHNR, CDR2 FQNEAQ (reference sequence). This CDR3 reads CASSPPGQGLDEQYF. The CDR3 nucleotides read TGTGCCAGCAGCCCGCCTGGACAGGGTCTGGACGAGCAGTACTTC.

This chain uses TRBV29-1 with TRBJ2-4, with D possibly TRBD1 on 6 matching bases. Germline assignment: CDR1 SQVTM and CDR2 ANQGSEA. The CDR3 runs 13 residues. V was pared by 0 bases and J by 7 bases, with 10 bases between. Here the CDR3 DNA reads TGCAGCGTTGAAGACAGGGGAAGGAACATTCAGTACTTC. It translates to CSVEDRGRNIQYF. Filled out from reference TRBV29-1 and TRBJ2-4, the complete variable domain reads SAVISQKPSRDICQRGTSLTIQCQVDSQVTMMFWYRQQPGQSLTLIATANQGSEATYESGFVIDKFPISRPNLTFSTLTVSNMSPEDSSIYLCSVEDRGRNIQYFGAGTRLSVL.

This clone showed up just a few times. The chain has TRBV7-9 and TRBJ2-7; 9 bases align to TRBD1. Germline V gives CDR1 SEHNR, CDR2 FQNEAQ (reference sequence). V lost 4 bases, J lost 1 base, and 5 bases stayed unmatched. The CDR3 spans 15 residues. The CDR3 nucleotides read TGTGCCAGCAGCTCCGGACAGGGGCGATCCTACGAGCAGTACTTC. Translated: CASSSGQGRSYEQYF.

A remark on this clone: Other DNA sequences from this sample encode an identical CDR3 as well. V and J are TRBV20-1 and TRBJ1-2; the match to TRBD1 covers 8 bases. CDR1 DFQATT and CDR2 SNEGSKA come from the germline V gene (reference sequence). The CDR3 is made up of 11 amino acids. V lost 6 bases and J lost 6; bases outside the gene matches: 3. The CDR3 DNA is TGCAGTGCCCGGACAGGGAATGGCTACACCTTC. This gives the protein CSARTGNGYTF.

This clone appeared a few times. This rearrangement joins TRBV9 to TRBJ1-3; 7 bases fit TRBD1. V dropped 10 bases and J dropped 0; count of bases not matched to a gene: 7. The germline V gene has CDR1 SGDLS and CDR2 YYNGEE. The CDR3 spans 14 residues. CDR3 loop: CAGARDSSGNTIYF. The DNA of the CDR3 is TGTGCCGGGGCCCGGGACAGCTCTGGAAACACCATATATTTT.

The J gene is TRBJ2-1, the V gene TRBV27; TRBD1 agrees at 12 bases. Germline lookup yields CDR1 MNHEY and CDR2 SMNVEV (reference sequence). The CDR3 totals 14 residues. The J segment lost 8 bases and the V segment lost 6 bases, leaving 5 bases of the junction unmatched. CDR3 amino acids: CASSYGTGGHEQFF. CDR3 DNA: TGTGCCAGCAGCTACGGGACAGGGGGCCATGAGCAGTTCTTC.

The genes are TRBV6-5 and TRBJ1-6; 8 bases are shared with TRBD1. V was clipped by 6 bases and J by 10 bases; unmatched bases: 11. The CDR3 is made up of 15 amino acids. From germline, CDR1 is MNHEY and CDR2 SVGAGI. The CDR3 sequence: CASRPGQGGNSPLHF. As DNA, the CDR3 is TGTGCCAGCAGACCAGGACAGGGAGGAAACTCACCCCTCCACTTT.

The V gene is TRBV15, the J gene TRBJ1-4, with 10 nucleotides matching TRBD1. Per germline, CDR1 LNHNV and CDR2 YYDKDF (reference sequence). The length of the CDR3 is 14 residues. The junction had 3 bases not matched to a gene; V was cut back by 5 bases and J by 6 bases. CDR3 bases: TGTGCCACCAGCGAAGACAGGGGGCATGAAAAACTGTTTTTT. This gives the protein CATSEDRGHEKLFF. Using reference TRBV15 and TRBJ1-4 for the parts outside the CDR3, the full variable domain is DAMVIQNPRYQVTQFGKPVTLSCSQTLNHNVMYWYQQKSSQAPKLLFHYYDKDFNNEADTPDNFQSRRPNTSFCFLDIRSPGLGDTAMYLCATSEDRGHEKLFFGSGTQLSVL.

This sequence joins TRBV7-6 and TRBJ1-3; D might be TRBD1 (6 bases). The ends were cut back, 0 bases at V and 0 bases at J, with 15 bases in the middle. The CDR3 has 18 amino acids. Germline CDR1 SGHVS, CDR2 FNYEAQ. In DNA, the CDR3 is TGTGCCAGCAGCTTAGCGTCCCAGGGGACAAGCTCTGGAAACACCATATATTTT. Its protein product is CASSLASQGTSSGNTIYF.

V usage is TRBV11-2 and J usage is TRBJ1-1; D ambiguous. The CDR3 spans 13 residues. Per germline, CDR1 SGHAT and CDR2 FQNNGV. Between the trimmed V and J ends, which lost 7 bases and 7 bases, there was a span of 16 bases. The CDR3 sequence is CASTEGRTREAFF. The CDR3, as DNA: TGTGCCAGCACCGAAGGGAGAACCCGTGAAGCTTTCTTT.

The chain uses TRBV30 and TRBJ1-1, with D maybe TRBD1 (5 bases). Germline V gives CDR1 GTSNPN, CDR2 SVGIG (reference sequence). The CDR3 is 14 residues long. V gave up 2 bases and J gave up 2 bases, with 12 bases separating them. CDR3 bases: TGTGCCTGGAGTAAGCAGGGTTCCAACACTGAAGCTTTCTTT. Protein sequence: CAWSKQGSNTEAFF.

This chain joins TRBV5-4 and TRBJ1-2, with 7 positions matching TRBD1. Germline assignment: CDR1 SGHNT and CDR2 YYREEE (reference sequence). The V segment lost 1 base and the J segment 0 bases; nucleotides outside the gene matches: 6. The CDR3 is 16 amino acids. The CDR3 protein is CASSLLRTGSNYGYTF. The CDR3 DNA sequence: TGTGCCAGCAGCTTGCTGAGGACAGGTTCTAACTATGGCTACACCTTC.

As concerns this clone: This same CDR3 is encoded by further DNA sequences in the sample. The genes are TRBV5-1 and TRBJ2-7; weak D call: TRBD2 (6 bases). This CDR3 is 16 amino acids long. From germline, CDR1 is SGHRS and CDR2 YFSETQ. The V gene lost 0 bases and the J gene lost 0 bases, with 13 bases spanning the gap. For the CDR3, the DNA is TGCGCCAGCAGCTTGGGGGTCGGGGGTAGCTCCTACGAGCAGTACTTC. Protein sequence: CASSLGVGGSSYEQYF.

This clone was found once. This chain's CDR3 is CASSLFGRGAVDTQYF. Written as DNA, the CDR3 is TGTGCCAGCAGCTTATTCGGGCGGGGGGCGGTAGATACGCAGTATTTT. The J gene is TRBJ2-3, the V gene TRBV7-6; TRBD2 matches at 8 bases. The CDR3 is 16 residues long. Germline-derived CDR1 and CDR2 are SGHVS and FNYEAQ. The ends lost 2 bases at V and 5 bases at J; junction bases unmatched: 9.

This chain links TRBV9 with TRBJ2-3; 10 positions agree with TRBD2. CDR1 is SGDLS and CDR2 is YYNGEE in the germline V gene. This CDR3 contains 16 residues. V dropped 4 bases and J dropped 2; count of bases not matched to a gene: 7. The CDR3 here is CASSTASGGPTDTQYF. CDR3 nucleotides: TGTGCCAGCAGCACAGCTAGCGGGGGTCCCACAGATACGCAGTATTTT.

The chain joins TRBV6-6 to TRBJ1-1; a possible D gene is TRBD1 (5 bases). The V gene lost 2 bases and the J gene lost 5 bases, with 9 bases spanning the gap. This CDR3 comprises 13 residues. The germline CDR1 and CDR2 sequences are MNHNY and SVGAGI (reference sequence). CDR3 nucleotides: TGTGCCAGCAGTTACAGGGGTCGTACTGAAGCTTTCTTT. It translates to CASSYRGRTEAFF.